This TCR beta chain stems from a study of blood T cells in healthy people across ages. Points from the study as a whole: Comparison with aged donors showed that long-lived donors had more naive CD4+ cells and higher diversity. As age increased, TCR beta diversity per million T cells fell in a roughly linear fashion.

The germline CDR1 and CDR2 sequences are SGHAT and FQNNGV. The CDR3 extends over 13 amino acids. Trimming left V 11 bases short and J 6 bases short, with 19 bases between. Notes on this clonotype: Its antigen remains unknown.

Next came a second PCR, run for about 6 to 12 cycles, which used a sample-barcoded 5' primer along with a J-beta primer mix. A template-switch adaptor containing 12 random nucleotides labeled each cDNA molecule. TCRdb re-analysed the 5' RACE reads in MiXCR, keeping a single row per CDR3 protein. This table holds fewer than 2 million distinct CDR3 sequences, about 39% found once. Sequencing was carried out using blood. The sequence came from a human donor in good health. This chain joins TRBV11-2 and TRBJ1-2; D gene unclear. DNA for the CDR3: TGTGCCGTAAGTCCCTCCTGGCAGCATGGCTACACCTTC. It specifies CAVSPSWQHGYTF.